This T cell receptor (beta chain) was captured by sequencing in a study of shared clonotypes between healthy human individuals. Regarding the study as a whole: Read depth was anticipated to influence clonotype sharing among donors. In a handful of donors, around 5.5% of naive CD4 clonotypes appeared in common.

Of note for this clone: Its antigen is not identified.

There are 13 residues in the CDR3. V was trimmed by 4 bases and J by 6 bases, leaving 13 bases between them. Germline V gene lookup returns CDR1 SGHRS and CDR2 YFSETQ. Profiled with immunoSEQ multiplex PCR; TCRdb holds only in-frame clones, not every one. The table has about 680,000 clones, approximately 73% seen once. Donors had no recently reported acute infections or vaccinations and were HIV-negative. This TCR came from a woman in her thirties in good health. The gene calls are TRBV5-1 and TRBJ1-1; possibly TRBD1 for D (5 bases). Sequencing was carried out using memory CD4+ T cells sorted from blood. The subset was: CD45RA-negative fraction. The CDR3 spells CASSPQGSAEAFF. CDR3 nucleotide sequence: TGCGCCAGCAGCCCTCAGGGATCCGCTGAAGCTTTCTTT.